These T cell receptor beta chains were read from a single sample in a study of blood T cell repertoires in COVID-19. Method: immunoSEQ multiplex PCR; TCRdb's copy keeps in-frame clones and lacks some. This sample carries about 240,000 clones, about 80% of them seen once, and the ten largest clones take over 7.5%. Sequencing was carried out using peripheral blood. These receptor sequences come from an elderly woman with acute or convalescent COVID-19. CDR3s include the opening cysteine and the closing phenylalanine or tryptophan. Each record gives: clone size, CDR3 length, J gene, V gene, D gene, CDR3 protein, CDR3 DNA. A D gene is named only where the DNA matches it firmly. Some rows mark clone size as missing; the rest say once, few, many or name a class of expanded clone.

- | 15 | TRBJ2-3 | TRBV7-2 | - | CASSLVYGVADTQYF | TGTGCCAGCAGCTTAGTGTACGGGGTTGCAGATACGCAGTATTTT
- | 14 | TRBJ1-1 | TRBV6-4 | - | CATQELTGSAEAFF | TGTGCCACCCAGGAATTAACAGGGAGCGCTGAAGCTTTCTTT
- | 14 | TRBJ2-7 | TRBV3-1/TRBV3-2 | TRBD1 | CASSPWDSPYEQYF | TGTGCCAGCAGCCCGTGGGACAGCCCCTACGAGCAGTACTTC
- | 14 | TRBJ2-7 | TRBV3-1/TRBV3-2 | TRBD1 | CASSPRTGAYEQYF | TGTGCCAGCAGCCCTCGGACAGGGGCCTACGAGCAGTACTTC
- | 15 | TRBJ1-5 | TRBV19 | TRBD1 | CASSGRDRGRQPQHF | TGTGCCAGTAGTGGCCGGGACAGGGGGAGGCAGCCCCAGCATTTT
once | 14 | TRBJ1-5 | TRBV6-5 | TRBD1 | CASSEQGGGQPQHF | TGTGCCAGCAGCGAGCAGGGGGGAGGTCAGCCCCAGCATTTT
few | 17 | TRBJ1-1 | TRBV4-1 | TRBD1 | CASSQARQGPLNTEAFF | TGCGCCAGCAGCCAGGCCCGACAGGGGCCACTGAACACTGAAGCTTTCTTT
- | 16 | TRBJ1-5 | TRBV18 | - | CASSQQGRGTNQPQHF | TGTGCCAGCTCACAACAGGGAAGAGGCACCAATCAGCCCCAGCATTTT
- | 14 | TRBJ2-3 | TRBV7-2 | - | CASSLANPGDTQYF | TGTGCCAGCAGCTTAGCGAACCCCGGGGATACGCAGTATTTT
- | 11 | TRBJ2-1 | TRBV18 | TRBD1 | CASSQGTGEFF | TGTGCCAGCTCGCAGGGGACAGGGGAGTTCTTC
- | 16 | TRBJ2-5 | TRBV27 | TRBD2 | CASSPPTSGGRETQYF | TGTGCCAGCAGTCCGCCGACTAGCGGGGGACGAGAGACCCAGTACTTC
- | 14 | TRBJ1-1 | TRBV18 | - | CASSPSSTVREAFF | TGTGCCAGCTCACCATCTAGTACGGTACGAGAAGCTTTCTTT
- | 14 | TRBJ2-7 | TRBV9 | - | CASSGGLGTYEQYF | TGTGCCAGCAGCGGGGGACTCGGTACCTACGAGCAGTACTTC
- | 14 | TRBJ1-1 | TRBV9 | TRBD1 | CASSPQGGSTEAFF | TGTGCCAGCAGCCCCCAGGGGGGTAGCACTGAAGCTTTCTTT
once | 16 | TRBJ2-5 | TRBV5-1 | TRBD2 | CASRLTSGDRQETQYF | TGCGCCAGCAGACTGACTAGCGGGGATCGACAAGAGACCCAGTACTTC
- | 16 | TRBJ2-4 | TRBV23-1 | - | CASSQEGGLAKNIQYF | TGCGCCAGCAGTCAAGAAGGCGGCTTAGCCAAAAACATTCAGTACTTC